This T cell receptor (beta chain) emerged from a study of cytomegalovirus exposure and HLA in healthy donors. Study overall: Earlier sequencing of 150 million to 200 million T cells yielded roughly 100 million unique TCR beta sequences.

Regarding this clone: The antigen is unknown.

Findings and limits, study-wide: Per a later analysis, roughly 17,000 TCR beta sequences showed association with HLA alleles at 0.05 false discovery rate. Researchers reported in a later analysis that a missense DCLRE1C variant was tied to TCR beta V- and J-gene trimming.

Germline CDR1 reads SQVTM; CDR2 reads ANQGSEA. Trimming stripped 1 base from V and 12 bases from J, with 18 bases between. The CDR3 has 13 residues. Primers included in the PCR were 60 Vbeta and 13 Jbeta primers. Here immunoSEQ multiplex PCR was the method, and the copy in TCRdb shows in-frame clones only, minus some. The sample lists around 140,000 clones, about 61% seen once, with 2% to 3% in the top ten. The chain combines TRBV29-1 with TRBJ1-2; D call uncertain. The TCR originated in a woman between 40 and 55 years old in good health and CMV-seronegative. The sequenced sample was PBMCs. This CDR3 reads CSVEVSSRNSNTF. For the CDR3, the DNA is TGCAGCGTTGAAGTAAGCTCCCGAAACTCAAACACCTTC.